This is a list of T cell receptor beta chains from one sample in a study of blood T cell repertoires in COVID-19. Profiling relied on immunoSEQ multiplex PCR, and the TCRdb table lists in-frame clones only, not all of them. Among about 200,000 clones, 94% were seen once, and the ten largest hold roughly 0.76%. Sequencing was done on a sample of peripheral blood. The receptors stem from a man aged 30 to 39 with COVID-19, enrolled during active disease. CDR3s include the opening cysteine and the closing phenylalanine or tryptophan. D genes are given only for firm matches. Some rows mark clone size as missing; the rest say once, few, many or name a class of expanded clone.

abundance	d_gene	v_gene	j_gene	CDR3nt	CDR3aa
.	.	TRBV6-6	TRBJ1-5	TGTGCCAGCAGTTCCCCTGAGGGGGGCAATCAGCCCCAGCATTTT	CASSSPEGGNQPQHF
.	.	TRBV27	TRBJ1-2	TGTGCCAGCAGTTTACTCGGCAGGGTCTCCTATGGCTACACCTTC	CASSLLGRVSYGYTF
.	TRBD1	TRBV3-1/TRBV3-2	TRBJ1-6	TGTGCCAGCAGCCAAGGTACAGGGGGCTCACCCCTCCACTTT	CASSQGTGGSPLHF
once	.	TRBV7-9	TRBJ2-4	TGTGCCAGCAGCCACAGGGAGAACAAAAACATTCAGTACTTC	CASSHRENKNIQYF
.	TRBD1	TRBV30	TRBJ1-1	TGTGCCTGGATCACTACTAAGGACAGGGGGGGCACTGAAGCTTTCTTT	CAWITTKDRGGTEAFF
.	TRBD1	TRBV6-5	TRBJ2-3	TGTGCCAGCAGTTACAGGACAGGAGTGGCAGATACGCAGTATTTT	CASSYRTGVADTQYF
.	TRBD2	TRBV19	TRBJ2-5	TGTGCCAGTAGTATCACGGCGGGGGGACAAGAGACCCAGTACTTC	CASSITAGGQETQYF
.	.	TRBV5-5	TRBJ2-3	TGTGCCAGCAGCTTGGAGTCACTGAGGACGCAGTATTTT	CASSLESLRTQYF
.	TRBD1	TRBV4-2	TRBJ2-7	TGTGCCAGCAGCCCGACAGGGGGACCCTACGAGCAGTACTTC	CASSPTGGPYEQYF
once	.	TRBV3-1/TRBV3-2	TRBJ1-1	TGTGCCAGCAGCCAAGAGGGGGGGACTGAAGCTTTCTTT	CASSQEGGTEAFF
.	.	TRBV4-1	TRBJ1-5	TGCGCCAGCAGCCAAGATAGCCCTTCTAGCAATCAGCCCCAGCATTTT	CASSQDSPSSNQPQHF
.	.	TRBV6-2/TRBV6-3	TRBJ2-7	TGTGCCAGCAGTTACTCAGTAGGGGCTAGCGTAACCTACGAGCAGTACTTC	CASSYSVGASVTYEQYF
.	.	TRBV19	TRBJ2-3	TGTGCCATTAGAAGCGAGAGCACAGATACGCAGTATTTT	CAIRSESTDTQYF
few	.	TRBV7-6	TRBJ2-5	TGTGCCAGCAGCTTAGACAGGGCAGAGACCCAGTACTTC	CASSLDRAETQYF
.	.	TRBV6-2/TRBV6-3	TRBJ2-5	TGTGCCAGCAGCGCCCAGGTGGTAGAGACCCAGTACTTC	CASSAQVVETQYF
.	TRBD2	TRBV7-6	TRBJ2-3	TGTGCCAGCAGCCTTTTGACCGGGAGGACGCAGTATTTT	CASSLLTGRTQYF
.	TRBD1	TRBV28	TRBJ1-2	TGTGCCAGCAGGGACCCCACAGGGGAGAATGGCTACACCTTC	CASRDPTGENGYTF
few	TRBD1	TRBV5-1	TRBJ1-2	TGCGCCAGCAGCTTGGGACAGGGAGTATACGGCTACACCTTC	CASSLGQGVYGYTF
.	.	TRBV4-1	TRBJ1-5	TGCGCCAGCAGCCAAGAACCGACGGAGGGGCCCCAGCATTTT	CASSQEPTEGPQHF
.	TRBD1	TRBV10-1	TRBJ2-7	TGCGCCAGCAGTACGGGACAGTATCCCTACGAGCAGTACTTC	CASSTGQYPYEQYF
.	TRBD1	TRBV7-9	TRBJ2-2	TGTGCCAGCAGCTTGGACAGGGGGCCGTTGTTTTTT	CASSLDRGPLFF
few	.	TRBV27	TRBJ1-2	TGTGCCAGCAGCCCCCGCCGGGTGGGCTATGGCTACACCTTC	CASSPRRVGYGYTF
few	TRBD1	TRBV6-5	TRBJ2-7	TGTGCCAGCAGAAAAGACAGGGGAGAATTTAACGAGCAGTACTTC	CASRKDRGEFNEQYF
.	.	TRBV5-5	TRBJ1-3	TGTGCCAGCAGCTTTCAGGGTCAAGTTGGAAACACCATATATTTT	CASSFQGQVGNTIYF
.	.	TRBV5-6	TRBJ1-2	TGTGCCAGCAGCTTGCCCCCTTTCTATGGCTACACCTTC	CASSLPPFYGYTF
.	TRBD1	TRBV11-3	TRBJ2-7	TGTGCCAGCAGCCGACAGGGCACCTACGAGCAGTACTTC	CASSRQGTYEQYF
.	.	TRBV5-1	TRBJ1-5	TGCGCCAGCAGCCCCGACAGGCCCGACGGACAGCCCCAGCATTTT	CASSPDRPDGQPQHF
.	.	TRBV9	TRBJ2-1	TGTGCCAGCAGCGTAGCCCCCGGAGGGGCGGGGCACATTATTGAGCAGTTCTTC	CASSVAPGGAGHIIEQFF
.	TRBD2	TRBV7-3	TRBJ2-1	TGTGCCAGCAGCTTAATTTTTGGGGGGGCCTACAATGAGCAGTTCTTC	CASSLIFGGAYNEQFF
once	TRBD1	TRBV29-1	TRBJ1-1	TGCAGCGGGGACAGTTTGAACACTGAAGCTTTCTTT	CSGDSLNTEAFF
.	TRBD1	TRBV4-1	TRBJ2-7	TGCGCCAGCAGCCAAGATGGTGCTACAGGGGTGAGATCCTACGAGCAGTACTTC	CASSQDGATGVRSYEQYF
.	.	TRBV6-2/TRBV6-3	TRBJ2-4	TGTGCCAGCAGTTACTTGACAGGAGAGGGACCGACCTTAGCCAAAAACATTCAGTACTTC	CASSYLTGEGPTLAKNIQYF
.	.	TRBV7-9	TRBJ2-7	TGTGCCAGCAGCTCAGATACAGGCTACGAGCAGTACTTC	CASSSDTGYEQYF
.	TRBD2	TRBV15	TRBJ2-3	TGTGCCACCAGGCGGGGGGCTACAGATACGCAGTATTTT	CATRRGATDTQYF
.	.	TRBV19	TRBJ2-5	TGTGCCAGTAGGGGAGTAGCCCCCGAAGAGACCCAGTACTTC	CASRGVAPEETQYF
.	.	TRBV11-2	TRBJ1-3	TGTGCCAGCAGCCCACGGGACAAATATGGAAACACCATATATTTT	CASSPRDKYGNTIYF
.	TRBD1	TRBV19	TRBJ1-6	TGTGCCAGTAGTATAGGGCAGGGGGCCTCACCCCTCCACTTT	CASSIGQGASPLHF
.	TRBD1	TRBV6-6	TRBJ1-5	TGTGCCAGCGGCTACACCGGGACAGGGGTTCAGCCCCAGCATTTT	CASGYTGTGVQPQHF
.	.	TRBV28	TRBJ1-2	TGTGCCAGCAGGGGGGCGGAGACGGCGAACTATGGCTACACCTTC	CASRGAETANYGYTF
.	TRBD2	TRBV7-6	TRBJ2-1	TGTGCCAGCAGCCAGGGCTCTAGCGGGACTTACAATGAGCAGTTCTTC	CASSQGSSGTYNEQFF
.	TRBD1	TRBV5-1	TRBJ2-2	TGCGCCAGCAGTCGGGACAGGGCCACCGGGGAGCTGTTTTTT	CASSRDRATGELFF
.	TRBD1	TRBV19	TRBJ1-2	TGTGCCAGTAGTATAAACAGGGGAGGCAACTATGGCTACACCTTC	CASSINRGGNYGYTF
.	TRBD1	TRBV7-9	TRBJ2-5	TGTGCCAGCAGCCAAACCCGACAGGGTCTAGAGACCCAGTACTTC	CASSQTRQGLETQYF
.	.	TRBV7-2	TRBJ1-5	TGTGCCAGCAGCTTAGCATTAGGAGGCCGACAGCCCCAGCATTTT	CASSLALGGRQPQHF
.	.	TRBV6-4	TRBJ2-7	TGTGCCAGCCCCAGCCCGAGGTCCTACGAGCAGTACTTC	CASPSPRSYEQYF
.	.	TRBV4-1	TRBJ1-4	TGCGCCAGCAGCCAAGATCTGTGGCAGTTAAATGAAAAACTGTTTTTT	CASSQDLWQLNEKLFF
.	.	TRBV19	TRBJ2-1	TGTGCCAGTATTTCTGGTTGGGGGGGGGCTGTCGATGAGCAGTTCTTC	CASISGWGGAVDEQFF
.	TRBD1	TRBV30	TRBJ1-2	TGTGCCTGGCTACCGGGACAGGCGGCTAACTATGGCTACACCTTC	CAWLPGQAANYGYTF
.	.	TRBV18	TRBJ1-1	TGTGCCAGCTCACCAAACGAGCTTGAGGGTCACACTGAAGCTTTCTTT	CASSPNELEGHTEAFF
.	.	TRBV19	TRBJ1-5	TGTGCCAGTACTGATGGGGCGATGGAGCATCAGCCCCAGCATTTT	CASTDGAMEHQPQHF
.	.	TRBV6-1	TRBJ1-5	TGTGCCAGCAGTGAAGGTGGGGGGGGCCAGCCCCAGCATTTT	CASSEGGGGQPQHF
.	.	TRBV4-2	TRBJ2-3	TGTGCCAGCAGCCAAGAAGGGGCAGGGAGGATCACAGATACGCAGTATTTT	CASSQEGAGRITDTQYF